This T cell receptor beta chain was observed in a study of T cells in Graves' hyperthyroidism and ophthalmopathy. Researchers amplified the TCR beta CDR3 regions from RNA transcripts. First-round RT-PCR with HTBI primers amplified the TCR CDR3 region. TCRdb redid the calling of the multiplex PCR reads with MiXCR, one entry per CDR3 protein. The repertoire holds approximately 380,000 distinct CDR3 sequences, with about a fifth as singletons. Active moderate-to-severe ophthalmopathy, Clinical Activity Score at least 3, NOSPECS at least 4, under 3 months' duration. This CDR3 spans 15 amino acids. Germline CDR1 is SGDLS and CDR2 is YYNGEE. Points on this clonotype: A clone one base away is much larger, so this may be a read error.

The TCR originated in a man aged 18 to 35 with Graves' ophthalmopathy. The chain joins TRBV9 to TRBJ1-2; no reliable D call. The sequencing input was blood. DNA of the CDR3: TGTGCCAGCAGCGGGCAGACGAGGCTTAACCATGGCTACACCTTC. Its protein is CASSGQTRLNHGYTF.